What follows are 8 T cell receptor beta chains derived from one specimen sequenced in a study of blood T cell repertoires in COVID-19. The protocol was immunoSEQ multiplex PCR, while the TCRdb copy is restricted to in-frame clones and leaves out a portion. Here the sample spans 90,000 to 120,000 clones, almost 85% being singletons. Specimen: peripheral blood. The source is a human donor in a cohort sampled during active COVID-19.

This clone was observed once. The chain joins TRBV5-1 to TRBJ2-5; 8 positions agree with TRBD2. The trim removed 5 bases at V and 4 bases at J, leaving 4 bases unmatched. CDR3 length: 13 amino acids. Per germline, CDR1 SGHRS and CDR2 YFSETQ. The CDR3 region is CASRGTRSETQYF. For the CDR3, the DNA is TGCGCCAGCAGGGGGACTAGATCAGAGACCCAGTACTTC.

CDR3 bases: TGCGCCAGCAGCCAATCACCAACGGTGCAGCCCCAGCATTTT. Its protein product is CASSQSPTVQPQHF. The chain is built from TRBV4-1 and TRBJ1-5; no reliable D call. From germline, CDR1 is MGHRA and CDR2 YSYEKL. The CDR3 loop spans 14 amino acids. Trimming removed 2 bases at V and 7 bases at J, with 12 bases between.

The chain recombines TRBV15 with TRBJ2-1; the match to TRBD2 covers 15 bases. The junction had 8 bases not matched to a gene; V was cut back by 2 bases and J by 12 bases. The CDR3 runs to 16 residues. Germline V gene lookup returns CDR1 LNHNV and CDR2 YYDKDF (reference sequence). The CDR3 DNA reads TGTGCCACCAGCAGACTTTCTGGACTAGCGGGAGGGGGGCAGTTCTTC. Its translation: CATSRLSGLAGGGQFF.

This clone was recorded a few times. J is TRBJ2-3 and V is TRBV6-5, with 7 bases aligning to TRBD2. Trimming took 6 bases from V and 5 from J; bases not matched to a gene: 11. Germline CDR1 and CDR2: MNHEY and SVGAGI. This CDR3 comprises 15 residues. Here the CDR3 reads CASRPSAGVRDTQYF. The CDR3, as DNA: TGTGCCAGCAGGCCGAGTGCGGGAGTAAGAGATACGCAGTATTTT.

The chain recombines TRBV7-2 with TRBJ2-5; 8 positions match TRBD2. The CDR3 totals 16 residues. The V segment lost 0 bases and the J segment 2 bases; nucleotides outside the gene matches: 5. Germline V lookup: CDR1 SGHTA, CDR2 FQGNSA. CDR3 sequence reads: CASSLAPRGGQETQYF. The DNA of the CDR3 is TGTGCCAGCAGCTTAGCCCCTCGGGGGGGGCAAGAGACCCAGTACTTC.

The V gene is TRBV6-1, the J gene TRBJ1-3; the D is unclear. CDR3 length: 15 residues. The ends were cut back, 3 bases at V and 4 bases at J, with 13 bases in the middle. Germline V gene sequence: CDR1 MNHNS, CDR2 SASEGT. The CDR3 sequence is CASSEQLVGGNTIYF. CDR3 nucleotide sequence: TGTGCCAGCAGTGAGCAATTGGTTGGCGGAAACACCATATATTTT.

The V gene is TRBV7-6, the J gene TRBJ2-7; 10 nucleotides align to TRBD1. CDR3 size: 15 residues. Germline V lookup: CDR1 SGHVS, CDR2 FNYEAQ. J lost 4 bases, V lost 0 bases, and 3 bases had no gene match. The DNA for the CDR3 is TGTGCCAGCAGCTTAGCGCCGGGACAGGGGTACGAGCAGTACTTC. It encodes CASSLAPGQGYEQYF.

The rearrangement joins TRBV7-3 to TRBJ1-2; unclear D gene. The CDR3 sequence is 15 residues long. V lost 5 bases and J 8 bases, leaving 21 bases between the germline ends. Germline CDR1 SGHTA, CDR2 FQGTGA. CDR3 DNA sequence: TGTGCCAGCAGCCCCACCCCCCCCGGGGAAGGGGGCTACACCTTC. Its translation: CASSPTPPGEGGYTF.